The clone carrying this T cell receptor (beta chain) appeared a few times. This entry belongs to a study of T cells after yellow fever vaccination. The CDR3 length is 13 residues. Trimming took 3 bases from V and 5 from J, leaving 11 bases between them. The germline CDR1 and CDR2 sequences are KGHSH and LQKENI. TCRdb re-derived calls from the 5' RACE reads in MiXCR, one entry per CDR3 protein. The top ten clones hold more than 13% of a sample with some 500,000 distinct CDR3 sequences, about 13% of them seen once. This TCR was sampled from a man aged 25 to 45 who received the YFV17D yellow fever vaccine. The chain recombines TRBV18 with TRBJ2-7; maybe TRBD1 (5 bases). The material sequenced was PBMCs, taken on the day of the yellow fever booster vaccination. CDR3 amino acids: CASSPVQEDEQYF. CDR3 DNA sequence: TGTGCCAGCTCACCTGTACAGGAAGACGAGCAGTACTTC.